These T cell receptor beta chains were read from a single sample in a study of identical twins. MiXCR, applied by TCRdb to the 5' RACE reads, yields one record per CDR3 protein. Of around 960,000 distinct CDR3 sequences listed, around an eighth are singletons. The sample also formed part of further work on yellow fever vaccine responses in identical twins.

Input material: PBMCs. These receptors all stem from a woman aged 18-29 years in good health. CDR3s include the opening cysteine and the closing phenylalanine or tryptophan. The D gene is left open where the match is weak. Size values are once, few and many counts, or a class for expanded clones, and some rows have none.

clone size	D gene	V gene	J gene	CDR3 DNA	CDR3 protein
many	-	TRBV20-1	TRBJ2-2	TGCAGTGCTAGGACAGGGAACACCGGGGAGCTGTTTTTT	CSARTGNTGELFF
few	TRBD2	TRBV19	TRBJ2-1	TGTGCCAGTAGCCCGGGACTAGCGGGGGAGTTTGCTGAGCAGTTCTTC	CASSPGLAGEFAEQFF
few	TRBD1	TRBV4-1	TRBJ1-1	TGCGCCAGCAGCTCAACAGGGGATGGGAGTACTGAAGCTTTCTTT	CASSSTGDGSTEAFF
few	-	TRBV24-1	TRBJ2-2	TGTGCCACCAGTTTTCAGGGGAACGCCGGGGAGCTGTTTTTT	CATSFQGNAGELFF
many	-	TRBV15	TRBJ2-1	TGTGCCACCAGCAGAGATTTAGGGGCTGGTGAGCAGTTCTTC	CATSRDLGAGEQFF
few	-	TRBV3-1	TRBJ2-6	TGTGCCAGCAGCCAGGGGGCTGGTGGGGCCAACGTCCTGACTTTC	CASSQGAGGANVLTF
-	-	TRBV5-1	TRBJ2-2	TGCGCCAGCAGCCCCGTTTTTAACTGGGGGTGGCTCCCGCTGAACACCGGGGAGCTGTTTTTT	CASSPVFNWGWLPLNTGELFF
few	TRBD2	TRBV7-9	TRBJ2-5	TGTGCCAGCAGCCGCCCGGGGACTAAAGAGACCCAGTACTTC	CASSRPGTKETQYF
-	-	TRBV29-1	TRBJ1-1	TGCAGCGCCGCAGACCTGAACACTGAAGCTTTCTTT	CSAADLNTEAFF
-	TRBD1	TRBV25-1	TRBJ2-5	TGTGCCAGCAGTGACCTACGGATGGACAGGTCAGAGGGCCAGTACTTC	CASSDLRMDRSEGQYF
-	TRBD2	TRBV5-1	TRBJ2-5	TGCGCCAGCAGCTTGGGGCCGACTAGCGGGGGAGAGACCCAGTACTTC	CASSLGPTSGGETQYF
-	-	TRBV6-1	TRBJ1-3	TGTGCCAGCAGCCGCCTTTTCGTGAGCTCTGGAAACACCATATATTTT	CASSRLFVSSGNTIYF
few	TRBD1	TRBV11-1	TRBJ2-3	TGTGCCAGCAGCTGGTGGGGACCGGGACAGGGATTCACAGATACGCAGTATTTT	CASSWWGPGQGFTDTQYF
-	TRBD1	TRBV4-2	TRBJ2-7	TGTGCCAGCAGCCGAAATATAGGGACAGGGTCTGAGGAGCAGTACTTC	CASSRNIGTGSEEQYF
many	TRBD1	TRBV12-3/TRBV12-4	TRBJ2-2	TGTGCCAGCAGTGTCCGGGACAGTAACACCGGGGAGCTGTTTTTT	CASSVRDSNTGELFF
many	-	TRBV9	TRBJ2-1	TGTGCCAGCAGCGTAACCCCCCCTGAATTAATGGATGCATACAATGAGCAGTTCTTC	CASSVTPPELMDAYNEQFF
many	TRBD2	TRBV9	TRBJ2-5	TGTGCCAGCAGCGTAGGGTCCGGGACTAGCGATTGGTACCAAGAGACCCAGTACTTC	CASSVGSGTSDWYQETQYF
-	-	TRBV7-9	TRBJ1-5	TGTGCCAGCAGCTTATCTTCTGGGGGCCCTCAGCCCCAGCATTTT	CASSLSSGGPQPQHF